This TCR beta chain was profiled in a study of shared T cell receptors in the human thymus. The repertoire was sequenced with immunoSEQ multiplex PCR; TCRdb's copy has only in-frame clones and lacks some. The table lists hundreds of thousands of clones, about 80% of them singletons. The CDR3 totals 14 residues. The ends were cut back, 1 base at V and 7 bases at J, with 14 bases in the middle. Germline assignment: CDR1 SGHDT and CDR2 YYEEEE. These sequences were also reported in another study, on human thymus T cells. That report adds: Resected material from corrective heart surgery provided the thymus tissue analysed. Thymic and blood repertoires appeared to carry a bias in their V and J gene usage. Among unrelated individuals, related research reported thymic repertoires that overlapped highly.

V usage is TRBV5-6 and J usage is TRBJ2-5; TRBD2 is a possible D gene (6 bases). The receptor's source is a boy in the first two years of life with a congenital heart defect. Sequencing used thymocytes. CDR3 region: CASSLRGLQWTQYF. CDR3 DNA sequence: TGTGCCAGCAGCTTGCGGGGACTGCAATGGACCCAGTACTTC.